These 24 T cell receptor beta chains originate from one sample sequenced in a study of identical twins. TCRdb re-called the 5' RACE reads through MiXCR, storing one row per CDR3 protein. The table includes approximately 1.8 million distinct CDR3 sequences, about 30% detected once. Sequencing input: cord blood. These receptors were taken from a newborn girl in good health.

This clonotype was detected a few times. This sequence joins TRBV2 and TRBJ1-4, with a possible D match to TRBD1 (6 bases). Germline V gives CDR1 SNHLY, CDR2 FYNNEI. The CDR3 consists of 15 residues. Trimming stripped 5 bases from V and 5 bases from J, with 15 bases between. The CDR3 DNA is TGTGCCAGCAGTCCCCGGACAGCTCTCAATGAAAAACTGTTTTTT. This sequence encodes CASSPRTALNEKLFF. Full variable domain (rest looked up from reference TRBV2 and TRBJ1-4): EPEVTQTPSHQVTQMGQEVILRCVPISNHLYFYWYRQILGQKVEFLVSFYNNEISEKSEIFDDQFSVERPDGSNFTLKIRSTKLEDSAMYFCASSPRTALNEKLFFGSGTQLSVL.

This rearrangement joins TRBV20-1 to TRBJ2-3; tentative D call: TRBD2 (6 bases). V was cut by 1 base and J by 1 base, with 15 bases left in between. Germline V gives CDR1 DFQATT, CDR2 SNEGSKA (reference sequence). The CDR3 spans 16 residues. In DNA, the CDR3 is TGCAGTGCTAGAGCGCCCCGACTAGTTGGCACAGATACGCAGTATTTT. This gives the protein CSARAPRLVGTDTQYF.

This clonotype was counted at least ten times. J is TRBJ2-6 and V is TRBV13; 8 bases agree with TRBD2. Germline V gene data show CDR1 as PRHDT and CDR2 as FYEKMQ (reference sequence). The CDR3 has 18 amino acids. V dropped 0 bases and J dropped 1; count of bases not matched to a gene: 5. DNA for the CDR3: TGTGCCAGCAGCTTAGGACTAGCGGACACTTCTGGGGCCAACGTCCTGACTTTC. Amino acid sequence: CASSLGLADTSGANVLTF.

This clonotype has a single count. The germline gene is not matched at one end of the junction; a read error may be the cause. The chain carries TRBV12-3 or TRBV12-4 and TRBJ2-5; 9 bases match TRBD2. The CDR3 covers 14 residues. CDR3 bases: TGTGCCAGCAGATTAGCGGGAGTGTGGAATGAGCAGTACTTC. Encoded protein: CASRLAGVWNEQYF.

The chain combines TRBV5-1 with TRBJ2-5; 10 bases are a match to TRBD2. Per germline, CDR1 SGHRS and CDR2 YFSETQ. V was clipped by 10 bases and J by 5 bases; unmatched bases: 5. The CDR3 has 12 amino acids. The CDR3 spells CASTSGHETQYF. The CDR3, as DNA: TGCGCCTCGACTAGCGGGCACGAGACCCAGTACTTC.

V and J are TRBV20-1 and TRBJ1-4; 8 bases are shared with TRBD1. The CDR3 extends over 13 amino acids. The trim removed 5 bases at V and 8 bases at J, leaving 7 bases unmatched. In germline, CDR1 is DFQATT, CDR2 SNEGSKA (reference sequence). The CDR3 reads CSAWTGREEKLFF. CDR3 nucleotides: TGCAGTGCTTGGACAGGGAGGGAGGAAAAACTGTTTTTT.

This chain joins TRBV4-2 and TRBJ2-3; 10 bases match TRBD2. Germline trimming cut 7 bases from V and 7 bases from J; bases unmatched to any gene: 8. CDR3 length: 14 residues. The germline V gene encodes CDR1 LGHNA and CDR2 YNFKEQ. The CDR3 DNA reads TGTGCCAGCACTAGCGGGAGCCCTCTTAATACGCAGTATTTT. Its translation is CASTSGSPLNTQYF.

The V call is TRBV2, the J call TRBJ2-1, with 10 bases identical to TRBD2. This CDR3 region has 15 residues. Germline assignment: CDR1 SNHLY and CDR2 FYNNEI. The ends lost 6 bases at V and 5 bases at J; junction bases unmatched: 7. CDR3 region: CASSFFSGGNNEQFF. CDR3 in DNA: TGTGCCAGCAGCTTCTTTAGCGGGGGGAACAATGAGCAGTTCTTC.

This rearrangement joins TRBV13 to TRBJ2-2; no clear D. V lost 6 bases, J lost 1 base, and 9 bases lay in between. Germline V gene data show CDR1 as PRHDT and CDR2 as FYEKMQ (reference sequence). The CDR3 runs to 14 residues. CDR3 in DNA: TGTGCCAGCAGTCTTTGGGTGAACACCGGGGAGCTGTTTTTT. Residues: CASSLWVNTGELFF.

Many counts were recorded for this clonotype. The chain joins TRBV28 to TRBJ2-3; D is unresolved. Germline CDR1 is MDHEN and CDR2 is SYDVKM. This CDR3 has 16 residues. The V gene lost 1 base and the J gene lost 2 bases, with 13 bases spanning the gap. The CDR3 region has the DNA TGTGCCAGCAGTTTATTTTATGGGGAAGACACAGATACGCAGTATTTT. Amino acid sequence: CASSLFYGEDTDTQYF.

This rearrangement joins TRBV9 to TRBJ1-2; D not resolved. In germline, CDR1 is SGDLS, CDR2 YYNGEE. This CDR3 spans 14 amino acids. V lost 4 bases and J lost 6, with 16 bases in between. The CDR3 protein is CASSSNGQYNGYTF. The DNA of the CDR3 is TGTGCCAGCAGCTCCAACGGGCAGTATAATGGCTACACCTTC.

In its sample, this clonotype was seen a few times. V and J are TRBV12-3 or TRBV12-4 and TRBJ1-4, with D possibly being TRBD1 (6 bases). Trimming cost V 3 bases and J 5 bases, with 10 bases left between them. The CDR3 contains 14 residues. CDR3 in amino acids: CASSFGDRNEKLFF. The CDR3 DNA sequence: TGTGCCAGCAGTTTTGGCGACAGGAATGAAAAACTGTTTTTT.

Details on this clonotype: The CDR3 carries no conserved terminal phenylalanine or tryptophan, so it likely arises from a read error. The rearrangement uses TRBV6-6 and TRBJ1-5; the match to TRBD1 covers 9 bases. CDR3 length: 14 amino acids. The germline gives CDR1 MNHNY, CDR2 SVGAGI (reference sequence). The V gene end was trimmed by 2 bases and the J gene end by 6 bases; junction bases not matched to a gene: 2. This CDR3 reads CASSYDRGVQPQHL. The CDR3 coding sequence is TGTGCCAGCAGTTACGACAGGGGGGTTCAGCCCCAGCATTTA.

This rearrangement joins TRBV5-1 to TRBJ1-1; D is ambiguous. In germline, CDR1 is SGHRS, CDR2 YFSETQ. The germline V and J ends were trimmed by 0 bases and 1 base, with 10 bases remaining between them. The CDR3 length is 15 residues. CDR3 protein: CASSLAGSGNTEAFF. DNA of the CDR3: TGCGCCAGCAGCTTGGCCGGGTCCGGGAACACTGAAGCTTTCTTT.

This clonotype was picked up a small number of times. The chain couples TRBV12-3 or TRBV12-4 to TRBJ1-1; unclear D gene. V dropped 6 bases and J dropped 4 bases, with 9 bases sitting between them. The CDR3 consists of 12 residues. CDR3 sequence (DNA): TGTGCCAGCAGCGGGATCCCCACTGAAGCTTTCTTT. Residues: CASSGIPTEAFF.

The chain joins TRBV5-1 to TRBJ2-1; 9 bases agree with TRBD2. The DNA end is a closer match to TRBJ2-7, so the J assignment may be wrong. The germline V gene has CDR1 SGHRS and CDR2 YFSETQ. The CDR3 is 16 amino acids. The CDR3 nucleotides are TGCGCCAGCAGCTTGAGGACTAGCGAACCCTACAATGAGCAGTACTTC. Translating it yields CASSLRTSEPYNEQYF.

The chain has TRBV23-1 and TRBJ2-5, with D possibly TRBD1 on 6 matching bases. Gene TRBJ2-7 matches the end of the DNA better, so the J call may be wrong. TRBV23-1 is treated as an ORF (open reading frame) with a function not yet certain. The CDR3 is made up of 12 amino acids. The DNA of the CDR3 is TGCGCCAGCAGTCAATTCAGGGGCGAGCAGTACTTC. Translated: CASSQFRGEQYF.

This clonotype was detected only a few times. The chain uses TRBV2 and TRBJ2-4; 9 bases agree with TRBD2. The CDR3 has 16 amino acids. V gave up 7 bases and J gave up 0 bases; unmatched junction bases: 7. Germline CDR1 and CDR2: SNHLY and FYNNEI. In DNA form, the CDR3 reads TGTGCCAGCACACCTGGACTAGCGATAGCCAAAAACATTCAGTACTTC. Translation: CASTPGLAIAKNIQYF.

V and J are TRBV6-1 and TRBJ1-2; D is ambiguous. The CDR3 covers 14 residues. Deletions cut 7 bases from V and 8 bases from J, with 20 bases between. Germline assignment: CDR1 MNHNS and CDR2 SASEGT. The CDR3 loop is CASTGEVMAGGYTF. CDR3 DNA sequence: TGTGCCAGCACTGGAGAAGTAATGGCTGGGGGCTACACCTTC.

This clonotype showed up many times. The CDR3 is CASSEGSLYGYTF. As DNA, the CDR3 is TGTGCCAGCAGTGAAGGGTCCCTCTATGGCTACACCTTC. The rearrangement links TRBV2 to TRBJ1-2; no firm D call. V lost 1 base and J lost 4, with 7 bases in between. Germline V gene sequence: CDR1 SNHLY, CDR2 FYNNEI. The CDR3 length is 13 residues.

The chain has TRBV10-3 and TRBJ2-5, with 7 bases that match TRBD1. V gave up 6 bases and J gave up 1 base; unmatched junction bases: 11. Germline loops: CDR1 ENHRY, CDR2 SYGVKD. The CDR3 consists of 16 residues. CDR3 DNA sequence: TGTGCCATCAGCTCGGGACAGTTCAGGCCCCAAGAGACCCAGTACTTC. Encoded protein: CAISSGQFRPQETQYF.

This clonotype was observed a few times. Germline and junction disagree at one end, which may indicate a read error. The chain has TRBV7-2 and TRBJ1-5; no clear D gene. CDR1 SGHTA and CDR2 FQGNSA come from the germline V gene. This CDR3 is 14 amino acids long. CDR3 in amino acids: CASSLDFSSQPQHF. CDR3 nucleotides: TGTGCCAGCAGCTTAGACTTCAGCAGTCAGCCCCAGCATTTT.

This clonotype appeared a few times. The chain is built from TRBV5-1 and TRBJ2-1; no firm D call. The CDR3 covers 12 residues. Looked up from germline, CDR1 is SGHRS and CDR2 is YFSETQ. The V and J ends lost 2 bases and 8 bases respectively, with 8 bases between them. DNA for the CDR3: TGCGCCAGCAGCTTTCGTCTGGATGAGCAGTTCTTC. Its translation is CASSFRLDEQFF.

This chain uses TRBV6-8 with TRBJ2-6, with D unresolved. Germline assignment: CDR1 MNHGY and CDR2 SAAAGT. Between the trimmed V and J ends, which lost 6 bases and 2 bases, there was a span of 8 bases. CDR3 length equals 14 residues. The CDR3 here is CASSGFPGANVLTF. Written as DNA, the CDR3 is TGTGCCAGCAGCGGCTTCCCTGGGGCCAACGTCCTGACTTTC.